This T cell receptor (beta chain) emerged from a study of T cells after yellow fever vaccination. Background on the study: The fractions with low cell numbers were processed using SMART-Seq v4 Ultra Low Input.

This clonotype was counted between two and nine times. Its antigen is as yet unknown. This CDR3 has 13 residues. Germline-derived CDR1 and CDR2 are LGHDT and YNNKEL (reference sequence). Trimming pared 0 bases from V and 4 bases from J, leaving 6 bases between. Study results and limitations: One caveat is that FACS-sorted repertoires could contain abundant clonotypes contaminating from the bulk population. Reappearing after the booster were most of the clones from primary vaccination (roughly 96% CD4, 85% to 90% CD8).

TCRdb reanalysed the 5' RACE reads using MiXCR and keeps one entry per CDR3 protein. The repertoire consists of hundreds of thousands of distinct CDR3 sequences, with approximately 9% occurring once and the leading ten covering around 17%. The sequence was obtained from a man between 18 and 35 years old who received the YFV17D yellow fever vaccine. This chain joins TRBV3-1 and TRBJ1-2; D is undetermined. The sample was PBMCs, taken on the day of the first yellow fever vaccination. CDR3: CASSQEQLYGYTF. The CDR3 DNA reads TGTGCCAGCAGCCAAGAACAGCTCTATGGCTACACCTTC. Based on the CDR3 plus reference TRBV3-1 and TRBJ1-2, the full variable domain is DTAVSQTPKYLVTQMGNDKSIKCEQNLGHDTMYWYKQDSKKFLKIMFSYNNKELIINETVPNRFSPKSPDKAHLNLHINSLELGDSAVYFCASSQEQLYGYTFGSGTRLTVV.